These 30 T cell receptor beta chains share one sample of origin, sequenced in a study of cytomegalovirus exposure and HLA in healthy donors. 13 Jbeta primers and 60 Vbeta primers were used for the PCR. Assay: immunoSEQ multiplex PCR; the TCRdb copy retains only in-frame clones and omits some. The sample gives about 170,000 clones, 62% of which show up once; about 3.2% is in the top ten. Material: PBMCs. These receptors were collected from a man in his forties in good health and CMV-seronegative.

The sample holds one count of this clone. A junction end diverges from the germline sequence, so it may reflect a read error. The rearrangement links TRBV30 to TRBJ2-2, with 9 bases that match TRBD1. CDR3 length equals 14 residues. The germline CDR1 and CDR2 sequences are GTSNPN and SVGIG (reference sequence). CDR3 in DNA: TGTGCCCGGAGGCGGGACAGGGCCACCGGGGAGCTGTTTTTT. The encoded protein is CARRRDRATGELFF. The variable domain in full, completed from reference TRBV30 and TRBJ2-2, reads SQTIHQWPATLVQPVGSPLSLECTVEGTSNPNLYWYRQAAGRGLQLLFYSVGIGQISSEVPQNLSASRPQDRQFILSSKKLLLSDSGFYLCARRRDRATGELFFGEGSRLTVL.

The V and J genes are TRBV7-9 and TRBJ1-2, with a possible D match to TRBD1 (6 bases). Trimming pared 1 base from V and 5 bases from J, leaving 8 bases between. CDR3 length equals 13 residues. Germline-derived CDR1 and CDR2 are SEHNR and FQNEAQ (reference sequence). This CDR3 is CASSLGTVYGYTF. In nucleotides, the CDR3 is TGTGCCAGCAGCTTAGGGACAGTATATGGCTACACCTTC.

This clone was seen a handful of times. The J gene is TRBJ2-5, the V gene TRBV12-5; no clear D gene. The V end was cut by 0 bases, the J end by 0 bases, with 17 bases between. The CDR3 has 18 residues. Germline values: CDR1 LGHNT, CDR2 FRNRAP. The CDR3 loop reads CASGLVRNGGRYQETQYF. CDR3 bases: TGTGCTAGTGGTTTGGTACGAAATGGTGGCAGGTACCAAGAGACCCAGTACTTC. The full variable domain, rest sourced from reference TRBV12-5 and TRBJ2-5, is DARVTQTPRHKVTEMGQEVTMRCQPILGHNTVFWYRQTMMQGLELLAYFRNRAPLDDSGMPKDRFSAEMPDATLATLKIQPSEPRDSAVYFCASGLVRNGGRYQETQYFGPGTRLLVL.

The V call is TRBV5-4, the J call TRBJ1-1; 9 nucleotides agree with TRBD1. V lost 4 bases, J lost 11 bases, and 15 bases stayed unmatched. CDR3 length: 15 residues. Per germline, CDR1 SGHNT and CDR2 YYREEE (reference sequence). DNA of the CDR3: TGTGCCAGCAGCGTGAATGCCGGACAGGGGAAGGTGGCTTTCTTT. Its translation is CASSVNAGQGKVAFF. Full variable domain (rest looked up from reference TRBV5-4 and TRBJ1-1): ETGVTQSPTHLIKTRGQQVTLRCSSQSGHNTVSWYQQALGQGPQFIFQYYREEENGRGNFPPRFSGLQFPNYSSELNVNALELDDSALYLCASSVNAGQGKVAFFGQGTRLTVV.

The V and J genes are TRBV10-1 and TRBJ1-5; no definite D call. Germline CDR1 is WNHNN and CDR2 is SYGVQD (reference sequence). The CDR3 length is 16 residues. The V gene lost 4 bases and the J gene lost 2 bases, with 15 bases spanning the gap. The CDR3 protein is CASSGVGSGGNQPQHF. In DNA, the CDR3 is TGCGCCAGCAGTGGCGTCGGGTCGGGAGGCAATCAGCCCCAGCATTTT.

This sequence joins TRBV6-5 and TRBJ1-4, with D tentatively TRBD1 (5 bases). Germline CDR1 is MNHEY and CDR2 is SVGAGI. V lost 10 bases and J 5 bases, leaving 14 bases between the germline ends. This CDR3 is 13 amino acids long. CDR3 region: CATLDSSNEKLFF. The CDR3 DNA is TGTGCCACCCTAGACAGCTCCAATGAAAAACTGTTTTTT.

The chain has TRBV4-1 and TRBJ1-6; 8 bases line up with TRBD1. CDR3 length equals 17 residues. V lost 0 bases, J lost 7 bases, and 8 bases stayed unmatched. Germline CDR1 reads MGHRA; CDR2 reads YSYEKL. The CDR3 here is CASSQDPRTGLNSPLHF. DNA for the CDR3: TGCGCCAGCAGCCAAGACCCAAGGACAGGGTTAAATTCACCCCTCCACTTT.

In its sample, this clone was seen a few times. The V gene is TRBV10-3, the J gene TRBJ2-3; 9 positions match TRBD1. In germline, CDR1 is ENHRY, CDR2 SYGVKD. This CDR3 has 15 amino acids. With 6 bases clipped from V and 0 bases from J, the junction kept 4 bases outside the gene matches. The CDR3 loop is CAIRSDRGSTDTQYF. The CDR3 DNA follows: TGTGCCATCAGGTCGGACAGGGGTAGCACAGATACGCAGTATTTT.

Written as DNA, the CDR3 is TGTGCCAGCAGCGTAGATTCAGGGGCAAATTCACCCCTCCACTTT. It encodes CASSVDSGANSPLHF. The chain uses TRBV9 and TRBJ1-6; possible D gene TRBD1, 6 bases. The V end was cut by 0 bases, the J end by 7 bases, with 11 bases between. Per germline, CDR1 SGDLS and CDR2 YYNGEE. This CDR3 is 15 amino acids long.

This chain uses TRBV30 with TRBJ2-3; no clear D gene. This CDR3 spans 13 amino acids. The V gene's germline CDR1 is GTSNPN and CDR2 SVGIG (reference sequence). Trimming pared 4 bases from V and 2 bases from J, leaving 10 bases between. The CDR3 DNA reads as TGTGCCTGGAACGGAGAAAACACAGATACGCAGTATTTT. Translating it yields CAWNGENTDTQYF.

V and J are TRBV6-5 and TRBJ2-5; 7 positions agree with TRBD1. The J segment lost 5 bases and the V segment lost 2 bases, leaving 8 bases of the junction unmatched. Germline CDR1 reads MNHEY; CDR2 reads SVGAGI. The CDR3 contains 15 residues. The CDR3 region is CASSYTKGARETQYF. CDR3 nucleotides: TGTGCCAGCAGTTACACAAAGGGGGCGAGGGAGACCCAGTACTTC.

The V call is TRBV30, the J call TRBJ2-5; TRBD2 agrees at 10 bases. Losses at the gene ends were 0 bases for V and 3 bases for J; bases not matched to a gene: 7. The germline V gene encodes CDR1 GTSNPN and CDR2 SVGIG (reference sequence). This CDR3 is built from 16 residues. CDR3 amino acids: CAWSVGRLAGEETQYF. DNA for the CDR3: TGTGCCTGGAGTGTAGGGCGGCTAGCGGGGGAAGAGACCCAGTACTTC.

This clone was detected once. For the CDR3, the DNA is TGTGCCAGCAGCCCCGGGGGGACCTACTACGAGCAGTACTTC. This gives the protein CASSPGGTYYEQYF. The rearrangement joins TRBV7-2 to TRBJ2-7, with 7 nucleotides matching TRBD2. The CDR3 covers 14 residues. V lost 5 bases and J lost 3; bases outside the gene matches: 7. Germline loops: CDR1 SGHTA, CDR2 FQGNSA.

The V and J genes are TRBV21-1 and TRBJ1-2; TRBD1, the D gene given by the table, was not confirmed from the DNA. TRBV21-1 is flagged as a pseudogene. The CDR3 has 15 amino acids. CDR3 DNA: TGTGCCACGACCGTATTATGGGCACTCCTTAGAAGCTACACCTTC. Encoded protein: CATTVLWALLRSYTF.

CDR3 protein: CASSQDRTANEKLFF. The CDR3 DNA is TGTGCCAGCAGCCAAGACAGGACAGCGAATGAAAAACTGTTTTTT. The chain carries TRBV14 and TRBJ1-4; maybe TRBD1 (6 bases). CDR1 is SGHDN and CDR2 is FVKESK in the germline V gene. V lost 0 bases, J lost 5 bases, and 10 bases lay in between. The CDR3 sequence is 15 residues long.

This clone was observed a few times. This rearrangement joins TRBV11-2 to TRBJ2-1; D possibly corresponds to TRBD2 (6 bases). V lost 3 bases and J lost 6, with 18 bases in between. This CDR3 comprises 16 residues. CDR1 and CDR2 (germline): SGHAT, FQNNGV. This chain's CDR3 is CASSFGRTVTGNEQFF. CDR3 nucleotides: TGTGCCAGCAGCTTCGGGAGAACGGTAACCGGCAATGAGCAGTTCTTC.

In its sample, this clone was seen once. V usage is TRBV4-2 and J usage is TRBJ2-7, with 9 bases lining up with TRBD2. Trimming removed 5 bases from V and 4 bases from J; junction bases left unmatched: 9. Germline CDR1 reads LGHNA; CDR2 reads YNFKEQ. This CDR3 comprises 15 residues. This CDR3 is CASSESSGGLYEQYF. CDR3 bases: TGTGCCAGCAGCGAGAGTAGCGGGGGCCTTTACGAGCAGTACTTC.

The CDR3 bases are TGTGCCAGCAGCCCCCGAGGGGGGGTAGGATCACCCCTCCACTTT. Amino acid sequence: CASSPRGGVGSPLHF. This rearrangement joins TRBV9 to TRBJ1-6; D possibly corresponds to TRBD1 (6 bases). Per germline, CDR1 SGDLS and CDR2 YYNGEE. The CDR3 loop spans 15 amino acids. V was pared by 4 bases and J by 10 bases, with 18 bases between.

The chain is built from TRBV30 and TRBJ2-7; D call uncertain. Trimming left V 3 bases short and J 4 bases short, with 10 bases between. Germline V gene data show CDR1 as GTSNPN and CDR2 as SVGIG (reference sequence). This CDR3 has 12 residues. The CDR3 region has the DNA TGTGCCTGGAGCCCCACCAGGTACGAGCAGTACTTC. Translating gives CAWSPTRYEQYF.

This clone was counted only a few times. The rearrangement uses TRBV7-2 and TRBJ2-3, with D possibly being TRBD2 (5 bases). V dropped 8 bases and J dropped 8 bases, with 14 bases sitting between them. The CDR3 is made up of 12 amino acids. CDR1 SGHTA and CDR2 FQGNSA come from the germline V gene. This chain's CDR3 is CASAPPRGTQYF. The CDR3 DNA follows: TGTGCCAGCGCCCCCCCCCGGGGTACGCAGTATTTT.

The chain uses TRBV7-6 and TRBJ1-4; 11 nucleotides align to TRBD1. From germline, CDR1 is SGHVS and CDR2 FNYEAQ. This CDR3 is 17 amino acids long. V shed 0 bases, J shed 8 bases, and the junction held 8 bases outside the gene matches. CDR3 residues: CASSLADRGPLGEKLFF. CDR3 in DNA: TGTGCCAGCAGCTTAGCGGACAGGGGGCCCCTGGGCGAAAAACTGTTTTTT.

The chain has TRBV9 and TRBJ2-7; D ambiguous. CDR1 is SGDLS, CDR2 YYNGEE, per germline. V lost 3 bases and J 2 bases, leaving 15 bases between the germline ends. The CDR3 totals 15 residues. In DNA form, the CDR3 reads TGTGCCAGCAGCGCCGGAGTCACCGCTGCCTACGAGCAGTACTTC. Translating gives CASSAGVTAAYEQYF.

The chain combines TRBV30 with TRBJ1-5, with D possibly being TRBD1 (6 bases). The germline V and J ends were trimmed by 3 bases and 7 bases, with 13 bases remaining between them. The germline V gene has CDR1 GTSNPN and CDR2 SVGIG (reference sequence). The CDR3 extends over 13 amino acids. CDR3 nucleotides: TGTGCCTGGAGCGCTAAGAGGGGGCAGCCCCAGCATTTT. Protein sequence: CAWSAKRGQPQHF.

This clone appeared a few times. The V gene is TRBV4-2, the J gene TRBJ1-6, with D possibly matching TRBD1 (6 bases). Germline CDR1 and CDR2: LGHNA and YNFKEQ. This CDR3 comprises 14 residues. Trimming pared 2 bases from V and 10 bases from J, leaving 12 bases between. CDR3 amino acids: CASSQLGARSPLHF. The CDR3 nucleotides read TGTGCCAGCAGCCAACTGGGGGCGCGATCACCCCTCCACTTT.

The chain joins TRBV19 to TRBJ2-2; 7 nucleotides align to TRBD2. CDR1 is LNHDA, CDR2 SQIVND, per germline (reference sequence). The junction had 5 bases not matched to a gene; V was cut back by 6 bases and J by 1 base. CDR3 length equals 15 residues. CDR3 sequence (DNA): TGTGCCAGTAGAAGGGGCGGGGGGAACACCGGGGAGCTGTTTTTT. Protein: CASRRGGGNTGELFF.

About this clone: The same CDR3 can be traced to other DNA sequences in this sample. The rearrangement links TRBV2 to TRBJ1-5, with D possibly matching TRBD1 (6 bases). CDR1 SNHLY and CDR2 FYNNEI come from the germline V gene. CDR3 length: 17 residues. Trimming pared 2 bases from V and 7 bases from J, leaving 21 bases between. The CDR3 region is CASSENWAGVRNQPQHF. CDR3 DNA: TGTGCCAGCAGTGAAAATTGGGCAGGGGTGAGGAACCAGCCCCAGCATTTT.

The rearrangement joins TRBV11-2 to TRBJ2-3; 8 nucleotides agree with TRBD2. Trimming at V came to 1 base and at J to 6 bases, leaving 6 bases not matched to a gene. The CDR3 contains 15 residues. CDR1 is SGHAT and CDR2 is FQNNGV in the germline V gene. The CDR3: CASSLARGGRDTQYF. In nucleotides, the CDR3 is TGTGCCAGCAGCTTAGCCCGGGGGGGCCGGGATACGCAGTATTTT.

This clone was detected a few times. The V call is TRBV18, the J call TRBJ2-5; tentatively, D is TRBD1 (6 bases). The closer fit of TRBJ2-7 to the DNA end suggests the J call may be wrong. There are 14 residues in the CDR3. Per germline, CDR1 KGHSH and CDR2 LQKENI. Written as DNA, the CDR3 is TGTGCCAGCTCAGAGATCATTGGGACAAACGAGCAGTACTTC. This gives the protein CASSEIIGTNEQYF.

The rearrangement uses TRBV5-1 and TRBJ1-6; D not resolved. Looked up from germline, CDR1 is SGHRS and CDR2 is YFSETQ. The CDR3 consists of 15 residues. Between the trimmed V and J ends, which lost 4 bases and 5 bases, there was a span of 13 bases. CDR3 DNA: TGCGCCAGCAGCCGCACCCGGGGTGATAATTCACCCCTCCACTTT. Translated: CASSRTRGDNSPLHF.

The chain links TRBV11-1 to TRBJ2-6, with D possibly being TRBD2 (5 bases). CDR1 is SGHAT and CDR2 is FQDESV in the germline V gene (reference sequence). V lost 5 bases to trimming and J lost 2 bases, with 13 bases between them. The CDR3 is 16 amino acids. The CDR3 nucleotides are TGTGCCAGCAGCCGAGGAGGTGTGGCTGGGGCCAACGTCCTGACTTTC. Translation: CASSRGGVAGANVLTF.